Presented here are 23 T cell receptor beta chains from one specimen sequenced in a study of graft-versus-host responses after intestinal transplantation. Antigen specificity for these receptors is unknown. Generated by immunoSEQ multiplex PCR, the TCRdb table keeps only in-frame clones and is missing some. The profile shows over 80,000 clones, roughly 91% of them singletons. The sample consisted of unstimulated CD4+ T cells sorted from spleen or lymph node cells, taken before transplant. These receptors all stem from a human donor who was the organ donor for an intestinal transplant.

The chain has TRBV9 and TRBJ2-5; TRBD2 might be the D (6 bases). The CDR3 contains 16 residues. Trimming removed 0 bases from V and 1 base from J, with 13 bases in between. The germline gives CDR1 SGDLS, CDR2 YYNGEE. CDR3 in DNA: TGTGCCAGCAGCGTAGGAGTAGGGGAGGCCCAAGAGACCCAGTACTTC. Amino acids: CASSVGVGEAQETQYF.

J is TRBJ1-6 and V is TRBV5-5; weak D call: TRBD1 (5 bases). The CDR3 extends over 15 amino acids. The germline CDR1 and CDR2 sequences are SGHKS and YYEKEE (reference sequence). The germline V and J ends were trimmed by 2 bases and 6 bases, with 12 bases remaining between them. CDR3 nucleotide sequence: TGTGCCAGCAGCTTATTACAGGTGCCTAATTCACCCCTCCACTTT. Protein product: CASSLLQVPNSPLHF.

CDR3 sequence (DNA): TGTGCCAGCAGGACTAGCGGGTTAGTGAATGAGCAGTTCTTC. Amino acid sequence: CASRTSGLVNEQFF. V and J are TRBV2 and TRBJ2-1; TRBD2 aligns across 10 bases. Trimming at V came to 6 bases and at J to 7 bases, leaving 6 bases not matched to a gene. CDR1 and CDR2 (germline): SNHLY, FYNNEI. The CDR3 is made up of 14 amino acids.

This sequence joins TRBV11-3 and TRBJ2-7, with a possible D match to TRBD2 (5 bases). Germline loops: CDR1 SGHNT, CDR2 YENEEA. The CDR3 loop spans 13 amino acids. Trimming took off 4 bases at V and 1 base at J, with 8 bases between the two ends. The CDR3 coding sequence is TGTGCCAGCAGCTCCGGACTTTCCTACGAGCAGTACTTC. It translates to CASSSGLSYEQYF. Full variable domain (missing parts from reference TRBV11-3 and TRBJ2-7): EAGVVQSPRYKIIEKKQPVAFWCNPISGHNTLYWYLQNLGQGPELLIRYENEEAVDDSQLPKDRFSAERLKGVDSTLKIQPAELGDSAVYLCASSSGLSYEQYFGPGTRLTVT.

This chain connects TRBV27 to TRBJ1-2; D is possibly TRBD1 (5 bases). The CDR3 spans 13 residues. Germline V gives CDR1 MNHEY, CDR2 SMNVEV (reference sequence). Trimming stripped 5 bases from V and 6 bases from J, with 13 bases between. The CDR3 sequence is CASSTRQKHGYTF. CDR3 DNA: TGTGCCAGCAGTACCAGACAGAAGCATGGCTACACCTTC.

This chain connects TRBV27 to TRBJ2-2; D might be TRBD2 (6 bases). The CDR3 totals 13 residues. CDR1 is MNHEY and CDR2 is SMNVEV in the germline V gene (reference sequence). Trimming shortened V by 7 bases and J by 5 bases, and 11 bases separated the two germline ends. The CDR3 loop reads CASNNGGTGELFF. CDR3 DNA sequence: TGTGCCAGCAACAATGGAGGGACCGGGGAGCTGTTTTTT.

The chain couples TRBV5-6 to TRBJ1-6, with D tentatively TRBD1 (5 bases). Germline CDR1 SGHDT, CDR2 YYEEEE. CDR3 size: 15 residues. Trimming removed 4 bases from V and 9 bases from J, with 17 bases in between. CDR3 nucleotides: TGTGCCAGCAGCGGACGGTTCCAGGGCCTTTCACCCCTCCACTTT. Protein sequence: CASSGRFQGLSPLHF.

The chain employs TRBV5-4 and TRBJ2-7; TRBD2 matches at 14 bases. Germline V CDR1 and CDR2: SGHNT, YYREEE (reference sequence). The CDR3 covers 16 residues. J was trimmed by 3 bases and V by 4 bases; bases with no gene match: 6. This chain's CDR3 is CASSRTSGGPDYEQYF. The CDR3 coding sequence is TGTGCCAGCAGCCGGACTAGCGGGGGGCCGGACTACGAGCAGTACTTC.

CDR3 in DNA: TGTGCCAGCAGTTTATCCGGGGTCACAGATACGCAGTATTTT. This sequence encodes CASSLSGVTDTQYF. The chain is built from TRBV27 and TRBJ2-3; D might be TRBD2 (5 bases). Per the germline V gene, CDR1 is MNHEY and CDR2 is SMNVEV (reference sequence). The V gene lost 0 bases and the J gene lost 2 bases, with 6 bases spanning the gap. CDR3 length: 14 amino acids.

The count of this clone is one. The V call is TRBV7-2, the J call TRBJ2-7, with D maybe TRBD1 (5 bases). Germline CDR1 SGHTA, CDR2 FQGNSA. V was shortened by 5 bases and J by 1 base, with 12 bases between the two germline ends. The CDR3 runs to 14 residues. CDR3 loop: CASSPPQGSYEQYF. In nucleotides, the CDR3 is TGTGCCAGCAGCCCCCCCCAGGGTTCCTACGAGCAGTACTTC. The whole variable domain, remainder taken from reference TRBV7-2 and TRBJ2-7, is GAGVSQSPSNKVTEKGKDVELRCDPISGHTALYWYRQSLGQGLEFLIYFQGNSAPDKSGLPSDRFSAERTGGSVSTLTIQRTQQEDSAVYLCASSPPQGSYEQYFGPGTRLTVT.

A note on this clone: Its ends do not fully match the called genes, so a read error is possible. The genes are TRBV7-3 and TRBJ1-1; the D gene is possibly TRBD1 (6 bases). Per the germline V gene, CDR1 is SGHTA and CDR2 is FQGTGA. The CDR3 is 13 amino acids. The CDR3: CASSRGGNTKAFF. The CDR3 DNA reads as TGTGCCAGCAGCCGAGGGGGTAACACTAAAGCTTTCTTT.

V usage is TRBV14 and J usage is TRBJ1-1; D call uncertain. V was trimmed by 4 bases and J by 4 bases, leaving 13 bases between them. Looked up from germline, CDR1 is SGHDN and CDR2 is FVKESK. The CDR3 is made up of 14 amino acids. The CDR3 sequence: CASSPFQVLTEAFF. The CDR3 nucleotides are TGTGCCAGCAGCCCCTTTCAGGTTCTCACTGAAGCTTTCTTT.

This clone was seen a single time. The chain carries TRBV19 and TRBJ2-7, with 7 positions matching TRBD2. Germline V gene data show CDR1 as LNHDA and CDR2 as SQIVND (reference sequence). CDR3 length: 15 residues. Trimming removed 8 bases from V and 3 bases from J; junction bases left unmatched: 13. DNA for the CDR3: TGTGCCAGTGCTCCTCCCGGGGGGTCATTCTACGAGCAGTACTTC. Amino acids: CASAPPGGSFYEQYF. The complete variable domain, with remaining parts taken from reference TRBV19 and TRBJ2-7, reads DGGITQSPKYLFRKEGQNVTLSCEQNLNHDAMYWYRQDPGQGLRLIYYSQIVNDFQKGDIAEGYSVSREKKESFPLTVTSAQKNPTAFYLCASAPPGGSFYEQYFGPGTRLTVT.

This clone was seen only a few times. The gene calls are TRBV19 and TRBJ2-1, with D possibly being TRBD1 (6 bases). This CDR3 has 16 amino acids. V lost 3 bases, J lost 9 bases, and 21 bases lay in between. Germline V gene sequence: CDR1 LNHDA, CDR2 SQIVND (reference sequence). The chain's CDR3 is CASSISQGLLGGEQFF. In nucleotides, the CDR3 is TGTGCCAGTAGTATCTCACAGGGTCTTTTGGGCGGTGAGCAGTTCTTC.

The rearrangement links TRBV7-9 to TRBJ1-4; TRBD1 is a possible D gene (5 bases). The CDR3 is 15 residues long. Germline V CDR1 and CDR2: SEHNR, FQNEAQ (reference sequence). Trimming took 5 bases from V and 4 from J, leaving 14 bases between them. The CDR3 sequence is CASSQLHRFNEKLFF. In DNA form, the CDR3 reads TGTGCCAGCAGCCAGTTACACAGGTTTAATGAAAAACTGTTTTTT.

The chain combines TRBV2 with TRBJ2-7; D is perhaps TRBD1 (6 bases). CDR3 length: 14 residues. The V end lost 10 bases, the J end lost 0 bases, and 16 bases lay between the germline ends. The germline V gene has CDR1 SNHLY and CDR2 FYNNEI. CDR3: CAIGRDKSSYEQYF. DNA for the CDR3: TGTGCCATCGGCCGGGACAAGAGCTCCTACGAGCAGTACTTC.

This clone was found once. The genes are TRBV2 and TRBJ2-3; D is perhaps TRBD1 (7 bases). Germline values: CDR1 SNHLY, CDR2 FYNNEI. This CDR3 is 15 amino acids long. Trimming stripped 9 bases from V and 2 bases from J, with 18 bases between. In DNA, the CDR3 is TGTGCCAGAACCAGGGGGAGGTTATTCACAGATACGCAGTATTTT. Residues: CARTRGRLFTDTQYF.

The DNA for the CDR3 is TGTGCCAGCAGCCGGGGCTCTGGAAACACCATATATTTT. Amino acid sequence: CASSRGSGNTIYF. The rearrangement joins TRBV7-8 to TRBJ1-3; D remains ambiguous. This CDR3 contains 13 residues. From germline, CDR1 is SGHVS and CDR2 FQNEAQ. The germline V and J ends were trimmed by 5 bases and 0 bases, with 5 bases remaining between them.

The chain has TRBV7-9 and TRBJ2-1, with TRBD1 matching over 8 bases. Germline assignment: CDR1 SEHNR and CDR2 FQNEAQ (reference sequence). Losses at the gene ends were 5 bases for V and 10 bases for J; bases not matched to a gene: 13. The CDR3 is made up of 15 amino acids. The CDR3 bases are TGTGCCAGCAGCAAGCCAGGGGGCCTGGAGTTGGAGCAGTTCTTC. Amino acid sequence: CASSKPGGLELEQFF.

Worth noting for this clone: This sample also contains other DNA sequences that code for the same CDR3. The chain links TRBV30 to TRBJ1-1, with TRBD1 as a possible D gene (5 bases). Trimming stripped 0 bases from V and 3 bases from J, with 8 bases between. Germline assignment: CDR1 GTSNPN and CDR2 SVGIG (reference sequence). This CDR3 is 13 amino acids long. CDR3 residues: CAWSVRGDTEAFF. CDR3 nucleotide sequence: TGTGCCTGGAGTGTTCGGGGGGACACTGAAGCTTTCTTT.

This clone was counted only a few times. The rearrangement uses TRBV9 and TRBJ2-1; tentatively, D is TRBD2 (5 bases). V was clipped by 4 bases and J by 5 bases, with 13 bases between them. CDR3 length: 14 residues. CDR1 is SGDLS and CDR2 is YYNGEE in the germline V gene. The CDR3 spells CASSPDLTNNEQFF. CDR3 bases: TGTGCCAGCAGCCCTGATTTGACTAACAATGAGCAGTTCTTC. Drawing the rest from reference TRBV9 and TRBJ2-1, the complete variable domain is DSGVTQTPKHLITATGQRVTLRCSPRSGDLSVYWYQQSLDQGLQFLIQYYNGEERAKGNILERFSAQQFPDLHSELNLSSLELGDSALYFCASSPDLTNNEQFFGPGTRLTVL.

V and J are TRBV4-1 and TRBJ2-1, with TRBD2 matching over 10 bases. After removal of 0 bases from V and 10 bases from J, the junction contained 9 bases not matched to a gene. The CDR3 spans 16 residues. The V gene's germline CDR1 is MGHRA and CDR2 YSYEKL. CDR3 sequence: CASSQDQRGGEEEQFF. DNA for the CDR3: TGCGCCAGCAGCCAAGATCAGCGGGGGGGCGAGGAGGAGCAGTTCTTC.

This rearrangement joins TRBV7-3 to TRBJ2-1; 9 nucleotides agree with TRBD1. The germline CDR1 and CDR2 sequences are SGHTA and FQGTGA. The CDR3 extends over 17 amino acids. With V trimmed by 3 bases and J by 6 bases, 12 bases remained unmatched. The DNA for the CDR3 is TGTGCCAGCAGCTTCACCGTAAACCGGGACAGGGTCAATGAGCAGTTCTTC. It translates to CASSFTVNRDRVNEQFF.